A single sample gave rise to the 9 T cell receptor beta chains below, sequenced in a study of shared clonotypes between healthy human individuals. Using immunoSEQ multiplex PCR, the repertoire was profiled, and TCRdb retains in-frame clones only, with some absent. The table shows roughly 720,000 clones, with 90% occurring only once. Source material: memory CD8+ T cells from PBMCs. As for subset: CD45RO+ cells pooled with CCR7-negative TemRA cells. These TCRs come from a man aged 18 to 30 in good health. Some clones in this sample may be carry-over from other donors' samples.

This chain links TRBV10-3 with TRBJ1-3, with D perhaps TRBD1 (5 bases). CDR3 length equals 20 residues. CDR1 and CDR2 from the germline V gene are ENHRY and SYGVKD. Trimming removed 6 bases at V and 0 bases at J, with 27 bases between. CDR3 amino acids: CAISRSRDGARTSSGNTIYF. CDR3 coding DNA: TGTGCCATCAGCAGATCCCGGGACGGGGCCCGAACGAGCTCTGGAAACACCATATATTTT.

This rearrangement joins TRBV13 to TRBJ1-2; D possibly corresponds to TRBD1 (5 bases). Trimming removed 5 bases at V and 3 bases at J, with 13 bases between. Germline V CDR1 and CDR2: PRHDT, FYEKMQ (reference sequence). CDR3 length: 14 amino acids. CDR3 protein: CASSHQGRDYGYTF. The CDR3 bases are TGTGCCAGCAGCCACCAGGGACGCGACTATGGCTACACCTTC.

The genes are TRBV11-2 and TRBJ1-1; D remains unclear. Per the germline V gene, CDR1 is SGHAT and CDR2 is FQNNGV. The CDR3 extends over 15 amino acids. V lost 5 bases and J 7 bases, leaving 20 bases between the germline ends. The CDR3 coding sequence is TGTGCCAGCAGCCATAGCACAGAGCTACGGAATGAAGCTTTCTTT. Translated, it gives CASSHSTELRNEAFF.

This clone was seen just once. The genes are TRBV27 and TRBJ2-5; TRBD2 agrees at 10 bases. Per germline, CDR1 MNHEY and CDR2 SMNVEV (reference sequence). The CDR3 covers 14 residues. V dropped 6 bases and J dropped 4; count of bases not matched to a gene: 5. CDR3 in DNA: TGTGCCAGCAGGGCACGACTAGCGGGAGAGACCCAGTACTTC. It translates to CASRARLAGETQYF.

The V gene is TRBV7-9, the J gene TRBJ1-2; D is ambiguous. Germline V lookup: CDR1 SEHNR, CDR2 FQNEAQ (reference sequence). This CDR3 is 13 amino acids long. The V end lost 6 bases, the J end lost 6 bases, and 14 bases lay between the germline ends. CDR3 bases: TGTGCCAGCAGTCCCGGAGAGCGAGATGGCTACACCTTC. Translation: CASSPGERDGYTF.

Only a few counts were recorded for this clone. The chain employs TRBV10-3 and TRBJ2-2; 7 nucleotides agree with TRBD1. Germline trimming cut 6 bases from V and 1 base from J; bases unmatched to any gene: 2. CDR1 and CDR2 (germline): ENHRY, SYGVKD. The length of the CDR3 is 14 residues. The CDR3 sequence is CAIRDRRNTGELFF. As DNA, the CDR3 is TGTGCCATCAGGGACAGGAGGAACACCGGGGAGCTGTTTTTT.

Comment on this clone: The sample carries other DNA sequences with the same CDR3. The V call is TRBV5-6, the J call TRBJ1-1; 7 nucleotides align to TRBD1. The CDR3 consists of 13 residues. With 4 bases clipped from V and 5 bases from J, the junction kept 5 bases outside the gene matches. Germline CDR1 is SGHDT and CDR2 is YYEEEE. The CDR3 sequence is CASSLGGRTEAFF. CDR3 bases: TGTGCCAGCAGCCTAGGGGGCCGGACTGAAGCTTTCTTT.

The rearrangement uses TRBV9 and TRBJ2-3, with D unclear. Trimming stripped 3 bases from V and 7 bases from J, with 18 bases between. Germline V CDR1 and CDR2: SGDLS, YYNGEE. This CDR3 contains 15 residues. The CDR3 protein is CASSAFGGVYNTQYF. The CDR3 DNA sequence: TGTGCCAGCAGCGCTTTTGGTGGAGTGTATAATACGCAGTATTTT. The full variable domain, completed using reference TRBV9 and TRBJ2-3, is DSGVTQTPKHLITATGQRVTLRCSPRSGDLSVYWYQQSLDQGLQFLIQYYNGEERAKGNILERFSAQQFPDLHSELNLSSLELGDSALYFCASSAFGGVYNTQYFGPGTRLTVL.

In the case of this clone: Within the sample, other DNA sequences also encode this same CDR3. V usage is TRBV5-6 and J usage is TRBJ2-1, with unresolved D. Trimming removed 0 bases at V and 5 bases at J, with 3 bases between. The CDR3 runs to 12 residues. The V gene's germline CDR1 is SGHDT and CDR2 YYEEEE. DNA for the CDR3: TGTGCCAGCAGCTTGGCTAACAATGAGCAGTTCTTC. Translating it yields CASSLANNEQFF. Using reference TRBV5-6 and TRBJ2-1 for the parts outside the CDR3, the full variable domain is DAGVTQSPTHLIKTRGQQVTLRCSPKSGHDTVSWYQQALGQGPQFIFQYYEEEERQRGNFPDRFSGHQFPNYSSELNVNALLLGDSALYLCASSLANNEQFFGPGTRLTVL.